Listed here are 3 T cell receptor beta chains from one sample, sequenced in a study of CD8 T cells in ankylosing spondylitis. TCRdb re-derived calls from the 5' RACE reads in MiXCR, one entry per CDR3 protein. The sample holds 670,000 or so distinct CDR3 sequences, 19% seen once. These TCRs' antigens remain unknown. General study findings and limits: Among TCR beta sequences, a motif of eight highly homologous variants appeared characteristic of ankylosing spondylitis blood.

Source material: blood, either unsorted or a sorted T cell fraction (not recorded which). These receptors all come from a male donor with ankylosing spondylitis.

The V call is TRBV20-1, the J call TRBJ2-5; D call uncertain. CDR1 and CDR2 from the germline V gene are DFQATT and SNEGSKA (reference sequence). The CDR3 is 12 amino acids. The ends were cut back, 5 bases at V and 0 bases at J, with 7 bases in the middle. This CDR3 is CSAPKDQETQYF. The CDR3 DNA follows: TGCAGTGCTCCTAAGGACCAAGAGACCCAGTACTTC.

This chain joins TRBV4-2 and TRBJ2-1; 8 positions agree with TRBD2. The CDR3 contains 14 residues. The V and J ends lost 7 bases and 4 bases, in that order; junction bases with no gene match: 6. Germline CDR1 LGHNA, CDR2 YNFKEQ. Here the CDR3 DNA reads TGTGCCAGCACATCACGGGGGGGATACAATGAGCAGTTCTTC. This encodes CASTSRGGYNEQFF.

This clonotype was observed at least ten times. The chain recombines TRBV5-1 with TRBJ1-2; D ambiguous. The CDR3 is 12 residues long. Trimming took off 5 bases at V and 3 bases at J, with 8 bases between the two ends. CDR1 and CDR2 from the germline V gene are SGHRS and YFSETQ. The CDR3 bases are TGCGCCAGCAGGAGGGAGGACTATGGCTACACCTTC. The encoded protein is CASRREDYGYTF.